This TCR beta chain was sequenced during a study of quantifying T cell responses using KT2 cells. On the study more broadly: RNA was reverse transcribed with TCR alpha and beta constant-region primers. Study outcomes and limitations: Very high KT2 spike-in numbers caused saturation in KT2 sequence detection.

The length of the CDR3 is 14 residues. Germline V gene data show CDR1 as SNHLY and CDR2 as FYNNEI. The V segment lost 4 bases and the J segment 11 bases; nucleotides outside the gene matches: 13. This clonotype was seen a few times. Its specificity is not known. A single-stranded UMI oligo with SP2 sequence was ligated to cDNA 3' ends. An equimolar mix of RC1.1 and RC1.2 primed the beta chain across TRBC1 and TRBC2. TCRdb re-called the UMI-ligation and nested PCR reads with MiXCR, one entry per CDR3 protein. The table includes tens of thousands of distinct CDR3 sequences, over 9% detected once. KT2, a clone with a known TCR, was spiked into unfractionated PBMC.

The rearrangement links TRBV2 to TRBJ1-1; the match to TRBD1 covers 7 bases. This receptor was identified in a human donor. Sequenced sample: PBMCs spiked with cells of the T cell clone KT2. In DNA, the CDR3 is TGTGCCAGCAGTGGACCCTGGGACAGCGGGTCGGCTTTCTTT. Translating gives CASSGPWDSGSAFF.